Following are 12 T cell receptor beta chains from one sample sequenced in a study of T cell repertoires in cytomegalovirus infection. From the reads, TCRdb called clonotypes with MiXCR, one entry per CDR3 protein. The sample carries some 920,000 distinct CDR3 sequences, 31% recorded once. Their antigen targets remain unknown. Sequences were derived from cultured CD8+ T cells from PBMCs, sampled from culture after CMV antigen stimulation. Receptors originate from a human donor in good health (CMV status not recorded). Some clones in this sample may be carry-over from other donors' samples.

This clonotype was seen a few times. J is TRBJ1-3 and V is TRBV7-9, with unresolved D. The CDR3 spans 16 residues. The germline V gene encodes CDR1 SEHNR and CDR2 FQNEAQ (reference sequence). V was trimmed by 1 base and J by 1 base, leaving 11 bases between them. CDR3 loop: CASSLEKPRSGNTIYF. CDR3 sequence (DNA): TGTGCCAGCAGCTTAGAGAAGCCCAGGTCTGGAAACACCATATATTTT.

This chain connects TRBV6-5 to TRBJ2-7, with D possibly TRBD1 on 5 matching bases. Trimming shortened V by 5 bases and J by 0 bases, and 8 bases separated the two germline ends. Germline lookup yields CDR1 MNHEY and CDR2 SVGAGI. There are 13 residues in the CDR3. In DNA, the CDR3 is TGTGCCAGCAGTGCAGGGTTCTCCTACGAGCAGTACTTC. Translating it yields CASSAGFSYEQYF.

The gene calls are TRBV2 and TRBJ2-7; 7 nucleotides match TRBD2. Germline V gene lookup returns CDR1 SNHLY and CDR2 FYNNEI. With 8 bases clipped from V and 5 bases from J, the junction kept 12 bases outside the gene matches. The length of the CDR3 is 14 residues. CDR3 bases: TGTGCCAGCCCAAGGAGCGGGACCCGGGACGAGCAGTACTTC. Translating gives CASPRSGTRDEQYF.

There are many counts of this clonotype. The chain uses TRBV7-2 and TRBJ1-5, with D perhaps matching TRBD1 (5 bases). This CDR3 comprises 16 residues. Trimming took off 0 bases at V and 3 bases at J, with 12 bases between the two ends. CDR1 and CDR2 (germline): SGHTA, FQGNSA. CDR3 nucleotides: TGTGCCAGCAGCTTAGCATCCGACAGTATCAATCAGCCCCAGCATTTT. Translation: CASSLASDSINQPQHF.

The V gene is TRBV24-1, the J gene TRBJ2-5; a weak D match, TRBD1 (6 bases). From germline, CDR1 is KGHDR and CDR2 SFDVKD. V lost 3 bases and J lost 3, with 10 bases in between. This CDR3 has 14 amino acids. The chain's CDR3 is CATSDPGQKETQYF. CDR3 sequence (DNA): TGTGCCACCAGTGATCCTGGACAGAAAGAGACCCAGTACTTC.

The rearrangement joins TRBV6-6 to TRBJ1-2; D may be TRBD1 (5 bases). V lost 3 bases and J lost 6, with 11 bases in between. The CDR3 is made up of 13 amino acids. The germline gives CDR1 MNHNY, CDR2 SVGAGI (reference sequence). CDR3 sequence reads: CASSYEGFNGYTF. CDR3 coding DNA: TGTGCCAGCAGTTATGAGGGGTTCAATGGCTACACCTTC.

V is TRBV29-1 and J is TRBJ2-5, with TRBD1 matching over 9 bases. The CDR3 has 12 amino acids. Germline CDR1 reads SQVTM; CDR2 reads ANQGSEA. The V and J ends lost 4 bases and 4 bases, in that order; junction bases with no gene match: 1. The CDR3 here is CSVAGQGETQYF. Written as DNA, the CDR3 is TGCAGCGTTGCGGGACAGGGAGAGACCCAGTACTTC.

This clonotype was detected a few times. For the CDR3, the DNA is TGTGCCAGCAGCACTAGCTTGGAGGGAAATAGGGATGGCTACACCTTC. Translated: CASSTSLEGNRDGYTF. The chain carries TRBV9 and TRBJ1-2; D is ambiguous. Germline loops: CDR1 SGDLS, CDR2 YYNGEE. Trimming removed 4 bases at V and 6 bases at J, with 22 bases between. The CDR3 runs 16 residues.

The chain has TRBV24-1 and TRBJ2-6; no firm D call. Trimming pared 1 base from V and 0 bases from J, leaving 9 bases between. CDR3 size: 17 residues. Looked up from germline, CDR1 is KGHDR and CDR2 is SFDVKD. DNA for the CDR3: TGTGCCACCAGTGATTTACCCGAAATCTCTGGGGCCAACGTCCTGACTTTC. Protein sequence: CATSDLPEISGANVLTF.

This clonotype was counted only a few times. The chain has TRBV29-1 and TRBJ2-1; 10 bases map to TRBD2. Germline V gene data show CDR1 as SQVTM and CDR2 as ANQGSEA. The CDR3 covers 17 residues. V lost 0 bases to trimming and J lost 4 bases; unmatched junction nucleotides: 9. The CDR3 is CSVEDRFLAGVYNEQFF. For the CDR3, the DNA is TGCAGCGTTGAAGATCGCTTCCTAGCGGGGGTATACAATGAGCAGTTCTTC.

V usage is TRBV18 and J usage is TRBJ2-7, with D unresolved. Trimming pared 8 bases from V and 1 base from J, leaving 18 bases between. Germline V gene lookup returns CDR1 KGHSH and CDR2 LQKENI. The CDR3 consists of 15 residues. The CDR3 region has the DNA TGTGCCAGCCGAGCGTCCGCTTGGGTGTCCTACGAGCAGTACGTC. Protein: CASRASAWVSYEQYV.

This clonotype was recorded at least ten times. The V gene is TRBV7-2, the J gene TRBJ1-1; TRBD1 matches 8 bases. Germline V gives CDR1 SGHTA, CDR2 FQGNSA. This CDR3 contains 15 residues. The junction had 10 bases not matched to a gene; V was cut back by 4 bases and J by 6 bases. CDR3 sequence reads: CASSYTRGRIPEAFF. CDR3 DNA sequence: TGTGCCAGCAGCTACACCAGGGGGCGCATCCCTGAAGCTTTCTTT.